The rows below give T cell receptor beta chains drawn from one sample of a study of blood T cell repertoires in COVID-19. TCRdb's copy holds only in-frame clones and misses some; the assay was immunoSEQ multiplex PCR. The table records some 250,000 clones, approximately 86% of them present only once. Input material: peripheral blood. The receptor source for this set is a woman aged 18 to 35 with acute or convalescent COVID-19. Each CDR3 is given with its conserved first and last residue. D genes are given only for firm matches. Clone sizes are given selectively: once, few, many, or a class where the clone is expanded.

j_call,d_call,v_call,clone_size,cdr3_nt,cdr3_aa
TRBJ2-5,TRBD1,TRBV16,-,TGTGCCAGCAGCCAATCACGTCCAGGGGGCAGAGAGACCCAGTACTTC,CASSQSRPGGRETQYF
TRBJ2-7,-,TRBV5-6,-,TGTGCCAGCAGCCGGACAGCGGCTACCGAGCAGTACTTC,CASSRTAATEQYF
TRBJ2-4,-,TRBV15,-,TGTGCCACCAGCAGAGAGAATGAGCTTACGGCCAAAAACATTCAGTACTTC,CATSRENELTAKNIQYF
TRBJ2-5,TRBD2,TRBV7-3,-,TGTGCCAGCAGACCAGGACTAGCGGGAGGAGAGACCCAGTACTTC,CASRPGLAGGETQYF
TRBJ2-5,TRBD2,TRBV9,-,TGTGCCAGCAGCGTAGTGGCTAGCGGGAGAGGGGAGACCCAGTACTTC,CASSVVASGRGETQYF
TRBJ2-5,TRBD2,TRBV6-5,-,TGTGCCAGCAGGCGGGGCGGGAGGAAAGAGACCCAGTACTTC,CASRRGGRKETQYF
TRBJ2-3,-,TRBV7-9,many,TGTGCCAGCAGCTTACCCCGAGGCAGCCTAGATACGCAGTATTTT,CASSLPRGSLDTQYF
TRBJ2-5,TRBD2,TRBV28,-,TGTGCCAGCGGGATTTGGGGGGGAAGGGGGACCCAGTACTTC,CASGIWGGRGTQYF
TRBJ2-1,TRBD2,TRBV30,-,TGTGCCTGGAGTGTGTGGACTAGCGGAGACAATGAGCAGTTCTTC,CAWSVWTSGDNEQFF
TRBJ2-1,TRBD1,TRBV28,-,TGTGCCAGCAACCCCCATACCGGGACAGGGTCTTTTAATGAGCAGTTCTTC,CASNPHTGTGSFNEQFF
TRBJ1-6,TRBD1,TRBV18,-,TGTGCCAGCTCACGTCCGACAGGGCCCAATTCACCCCTCCACTTT,CASSRPTGPNSPLHF
TRBJ2-7,-,TRBV6-5,once,TGTGCCAGCAGATTCCGGGACAAGTACGAGCAGTACTTC,CASRFRDKYEQYF
TRBJ2-3,TRBD2,TRBV7-9,-,TGTGCCAGCAGCCCTCGGACTAGCGAAGCTTATACGCAGTATTTT,CASSPRTSEAYTQYF
TRBJ1-3,-,TRBV28,-,TGTGCCAGCACCCATCCCCCGGGGTCAAGAGGCGGAAACACCATATATTTT,CASTHPPGSRGGNTIYF
TRBJ2-3,TRBD1,TRBV9,-,TGTGCCAGCAGCGCCGCCCGACAGGGGATGGGGACAGATACGCAGTATTTT,CASSAARQGMGTDTQYF
TRBJ2-3,TRBD2,TRBV7-8,-,TGTGCCAGCAGCTTAGTGGGCGTCGCTAGCGGGATCGCAGATACGCAGTATTTT,CASSLVGVASGIADTQYF
TRBJ1-1,-,TRBV19,-,TGTGCCAGTAGTATCGCAGTGAACACTGAAGCTTTCTTT,CASSIAVNTEAFF
TRBJ2-5,-,TRBV19,-,TGTGCCAGTAGTCTGTCTACTTTAAAGCCCCAAGAGACCCAGTACTTC,CASSLSTLKPQETQYF
TRBJ1-3,TRBD1,TRBV28,-,TGTGCCAGCGGACAGGGGGCTTTGCAGTCCATATATTTT,CASGQGALQSIYF
TRBJ1-2,-,TRBV28,-,TGTGCCAGCAGTTTATCCCCAGGGGTCTATGGCTACACCTTC,CASSLSPGVYGYTF
TRBJ2-1,TRBD2,TRBV5-3,-,TGTGCCAGAAGCTTGAATCACAGTCCTACTAGCGGTCAGCAGTTCTTC,CARSLNHSPTSGQQFF
TRBJ1-1,TRBD1,TRBV6-5,-,TGTGCCAGCAGCATCCAACAGGGGGCGTTTGAAGCTTTCTTT,CASSIQQGAFEAFF
TRBJ2-1,TRBD1,TRBV5-5,-,TGTGCCAGCAGCTCGGACGGGACAGGGGGCTGGGATGAGCAGTTCTTC,CASSSDGTGGWDEQFF